This TCR beta chain was recorded in a study of T-cell reconstitution after alpha-beta-depleted transplantation in children. Study-level findings and limits: Surviving recipient T cells and thymic progenitors produced the high day-60 TCRbeta diversity seen in some patients. The study reportedly traced alpha-beta T cells about two months after transplant to several hundred expanded graft clones. Hyperexpanded clones declined; after one year, newly produced T cells mostly supplied diversity.

Germline CDR1 is MDHEN and CDR2 is SYDVKM. Trimming pared 3 bases from V and 2 bases from J, leaving 10 bases between. The CDR3 totals 14 residues. Unique molecular identifiers were incorporated into the prepared TCRbeta library. One entry per CDR3 protein results from TCRdb running MiXCR on the PCR reads. In the table there are about 300,000 distinct CDR3 sequences, around 10% of which are singletons. As regards this clonotype: The antigen remains unidentified. A much larger clone differs from this one at a single base, so this may be a read error.

Sequenced here: PBMCs, sampled before TCRalphabeta/CD19-depleted stem cell transplant. The chain is built from TRBV28 and TRBJ1-2, with D uncertain. The TCR sequence derives from a boy under two years old with acute myeloid leukemia, due to receive a stem cell transplant. The CDR3 DNA sequence: TGTGCCAGCAGTTTCTCGGAGGGCAACTATGGCTACACCTTC. This codes for CASSFSEGNYGYTF.